This T cell receptor beta chain was documented in a study of blood T cells in healthy people across ages. Germline CDR1 LNHNV, CDR2 YYDKDF (reference sequence). Trimming took 1 base from V and 0 from J; bases not matched to a gene: 0. This CDR3 has 14 residues. Sample-barcoded 5' priming and a J-beta primer mix drove a second PCR of 7 to 11 cycles. MiXCR, applied by TCRdb to the 5' RACE reads, yields one record per CDR3 protein. The sample contains hundreds of thousands of distinct CDR3 sequences, around 45% of which appear only once. This clonotype was seen a few times. V is TRBV15 and J is TRBJ2-7, with TRBD2 identical over 7 bases. The clonotype originates from a man aged 60 to 75 in good health. Input material: blood. The DNA of the CDR3 is TGTGCCACCAGCAGAGCGGGGGGCTCCTACGAGCAGTACTTC. Translated: CATSRAGGSYEQYF.